Included here is one T cell receptor beta chain sequence, with context. The data were taken from a study of blood T cell repertoires in COVID-19. Study background: Sample material is recorded as cDNA or gDNA derived from T cells, B-cell-depleted T cells, or PBMCs.

Germline CDR1 is SGHNT and CDR2 is YENEEA. The CDR3 spans 15 residues. V was cut by 5 bases and J by 1 base, with 14 bases left in between. Profiled with immunoSEQ multiplex PCR; TCRdb holds only in-frame clones, not every one. This sample has more than 45,000 clones, with 75% to 90% found just once. The sequenced sample was peripheral blood. The chain uses TRBV11-3 and TRBJ1-1; tentatively, D is TRBD1 (6 bases). This clonotype was obtained from a man aged 60 to 69 with acute or convalescent COVID-19. CDR3 sequence: CASSPETGPNTEAFF. In DNA form, the CDR3 reads TGTGCCAGCAGCCCAGAGACAGGACCGAACACTGAAGCTTTCTTT. The variable domain in full, with the rest retrieved from reference TRBV11-3 and TRBJ1-1, is EAGVVQSPRYKIIEKKQPVAFWCNPISGHNTLYWYLQNLGQGPELLIRYENEEAVDDSQLPKDRFSAERLKGVDSTLKIQPAELGDSAVYLCASSPETGPNTEAFFGQGTRLTVV.